This TCR beta chain was obtained from a study of cytomegalovirus exposure and HLA in healthy donors. Findings and limits, study-wide: Reports indicated that the classifier achieved high specificity and sensitivity in diagnosing cytomegalovirus status. The listing of 150 to 200 TCR beta chains classed them as cytomegalovirus-associated.

From germline, CDR1 is MGHRA and CDR2 YSYEKL. The CDR3 spans 13 residues. V lost 0 bases to trimming and J lost 4 bases, with 6 bases between them. Concerning this clone: The antigen is not known.

In the PCR, 60 Vbeta and 13 Jbeta primers were used. This table comes from immunoSEQ multiplex PCR, and its TCRdb copy is limited to in-frame clones, with some not included. The sample holds 110,000 to 150,000 clones, 73% seen once. The clonotype comes from a human donor in good health. The chain couples TRBV4-1 to TRBJ1-2; D uncertain. The sequenced sample consisted of PBMCs. The CDR3 sequence is CASSQDRGYGYTF. CDR3 sequence (DNA): TGCGCCAGCAGCCAAGATCGGGGCTATGGCTACACCTTC.